This record concerns one T cell receptor beta chain sequence. This sample was included in a study of cytomegalovirus exposure and HLA in healthy donors. The PCR employed 60 Vbeta primers together with 13 Jbeta primers. The data were produced by immunoSEQ multiplex PCR, yet TCRdb's version contains in-frame clones alone and is incomplete. Of roughly 150,000 clones in the sample, approximately 78% were seen once. Sequencing was done on a sample of PBMCs. This receptor was identified in a woman under 30 in good health and CMV-seronegative.

This CDR3 is CASRGAGGAEEKLFF. The CDR3 bases are TGTGCCAGCAGGGGAGCAGGGGGCGCTGAAGAAAAACTGTTTTTT. This chain links TRBV6-5 with TRBJ1-4, with TRBD1 matching over 8 bases. V dropped 6 bases and J dropped 8; count of bases not matched to a gene: 11. Per germline, CDR1 MNHEY and CDR2 SVGAGI. CDR3 length: 15 amino acids.